The 21 T cell receptor beta chains below all came from one sample that was sequenced in a study of CD8+CD57+ T cells in acquired aplastic anemia. Flow cytometry had shown expanded CD8+CD57+ cells in the patients chosen for sequencing. CDR3 and TCR beta VDJ profiling relied on genomic DNA as the template. TCRdb reprocessed the reads with MiXCR, giving one entry per CDR3 protein. The repertoire holds around 500,000 distinct CDR3 sequences, with less than 35% as singletons. The source material was sorted CD4+, CD8+, or CD8+CD57+ T cells (not recorded which) from PBMCs. The receptor set was obtained from a human donor with aplastic anemia.

This clonotype was seen only a few times. The chain is built from TRBV7-2 and TRBJ2-3; D gene uncertain. The CDR3 contains 14 residues. Trimming took 6 bases from V and 0 from J, leaving 10 bases between them. Germline V gene sequence: CDR1 SGHTA, CDR2 FQGNSA. The CDR3 DNA reads as TGTGCCAGCAGACCGAGATGGAGCACAGATACGCAGTATTTT. Translated: CASRPRWSTDTQYF.

In its sample, this clonotype was seen a few times. The chain combines TRBV2 with TRBJ1-6; 9 bases are shared with TRBD1. The CDR3 has 14 amino acids. CDR1 SNHLY and CDR2 FYNNEI come from the germline V gene. V was pared by 8 bases and J by 9 bases, with 8 bases of the junction left unmatched. In DNA form, the CDR3 reads TGTGCCAGCCTGCCGGGACAGGGTACTTCACCCCTCCACTTT. Its translation: CASLPGQGTSPLHF.

The gene calls are TRBV20-1 and TRBJ2-1; TRBD1 matches at 10 bases. The V segment lost 3 bases and the J segment 1 base; nucleotides outside the gene matches: 6. CDR1 DFQATT and CDR2 SNEGSKA come from the germline V gene (reference sequence). This CDR3 is built from 16 residues. The CDR3 DNA follows: TGCAGTGCTAGGGGTCGACAGGGGGCTTCCTACAATGAGCAGTTCTTC. Translating it yields CSARGRQGASYNEQFF.

This clonotype was observed a few times. The chain joins TRBV2 to TRBJ1-2; weak D call: TRBD1 (6 bases). From germline, CDR1 is SNHLY and CDR2 FYNNEI. The CDR3 loop spans 13 amino acids. Deletions cut 6 bases from V and 8 bases from J, with 16 bases between. CDR3 in DNA: TGTGCCAGCAGCGGAACAGGGTTGGGCGGCTACACCTTC. Translated, it gives CASSGTGLGGYTF.

The gene calls are TRBV7-2 and TRBJ2-7; the D gene is possibly TRBD2 (5 bases). Trimming removed 6 bases at V and 0 bases at J, with 12 bases between. This CDR3 is 14 amino acids long. CDR1 is SGHTA and CDR2 is FQGNSA in the germline V gene. DNA of the CDR3: TGTGCCAGCAGACTAGGGAGCAACTCCTACGAGCAGTACTTC. Protein: CASRLGSNSYEQYF.

This chain links TRBV11-2 with TRBJ1-1; D unclear. The CDR3 sequence is 15 residues long. CDR1 and CDR2 from the germline V gene are SGHAT and FQNNGV. V was cut by 1 base and J by 1 base, with 10 bases left in between. The CDR3 DNA reads TGTGCCAGCAGCTTAGGAGGGCGGACGAACACTGAAGCTTTCTTT. Translation: CASSLGGRTNTEAFF.

As concerns this clonotype: This could be a read error, since a much larger clone is one nucleotide away. The conserved phenylalanine or tryptophan is not found at the CDR3 terminus, so this likely reflects a read error. The chain combines TRBV10-1 with TRBJ1-1, with unresolved D. Germline-derived CDR1 and CDR2 are WNHNN and SYGVQD (reference sequence). With 6 bases removed from V and 1 base from J, the gap between germline ends came to 12 bases. There are 14 residues in the CDR3. The CDR3 loop reads CASRRYTWNTEAFS. For the CDR3, the DNA is TGCGCCAGCAGGCGCTATACATGGAACACTGAAGCTTTCTCT.

Many counts were recorded for this clonotype. The chain links TRBV15 to TRBJ1-2; D ambiguous. Germline V lookup: CDR1 LNHNV, CDR2 YYDKDF (reference sequence). The CDR3 loop spans 15 amino acids. V lost 0 bases and J 4 bases, leaving 12 bases between the germline ends. CDR3 nucleotides: TGTGCCACCAGCAGAGATTTCAGCCGCCGCTATGGCTACACCTTC. Protein product: CATSRDFSRRYGYTF.

The chain recombines TRBV9 with TRBJ2-2; D gene uncertain. Per the germline V gene, CDR1 is SGDLS and CDR2 is YYNGEE. The V gene lost 1 base and the J gene lost 6 bases, with 1 base spanning the gap. This CDR3 is built from 11 residues. The CDR3 is CASSVSGELFF. Here the CDR3 DNA reads TGTGCCAGCAGCGTATCCGGGGAGCTGTTTTTT.

About this clonotype itself: The CDR3 carries no conserved terminal phenylalanine or tryptophan, so it likely arises from a read error. The V call is TRBV19, the J call TRBJ1-5; 9 bases fit TRBD1. The V gene end was trimmed by 9 bases and the J gene end by 3 bases; junction bases not matched to a gene: 9. Germline values: CDR1 LNHDA, CDR2 SQIVND (reference sequence). The CDR3 is made up of 15 amino acids. The CDR3 nucleotides read TGTGCCAGCCGGGACAGGGAGGAGGTCAATCAGCCCCAGCATCTT. Residues: CASRDREEVNQPQHL.

This clonotype was detected many times. A much larger clone differs from this one at a single base, so this may be a read error. The rearrangement uses TRBV7-6 and TRBJ1-1, with a possible D match to TRBD1 (5 bases). The V end lost 1 base, the J end lost 6 bases, and 9 bases lay between the germline ends. The CDR3 extends over 13 amino acids. Germline values: CDR1 SGHVS, CDR2 FNYEAQ. CDR3 coding DNA: TGTGCCAGCAGCTTAGGGGGCAGCGCTGAAGCTTTCTTT. Translating gives CASSLGGSAEAFF.

As for this clonotype: Here the CDR3 omits its conserved ending phenylalanine or tryptophan, so a read error is the likely source. The V gene is TRBV2, the J gene TRBJ2-7, with 10 bases that match TRBD2. Germline V lookup: CDR1 SNHLY, CDR2 FYNNEI. The CDR3 has 13 residues. Trimming took 6 bases from V and 2 from J; bases not matched to a gene: 1. CDR3 protein: CASRSGGAYEQYL. The CDR3 nucleotides read TGTGCCAGCAGGAGCGGGGGGGCCTACGAGCAGTACCTC.

For this clonotype: The CDR3 carries no conserved terminal phenylalanine or tryptophan, so it likely arises from a read error. The rearrangement joins TRBV12-3 or TRBV12-4 to TRBJ1-1; 7 nucleotides align to TRBD1. V shed 5 bases and J 6 bases; nucleotides not matched to a gene: 15. The CDR3 consists of 16 residues. The CDR3 region has the DNA TGTGCCAGCAGTAAAACACCAGGGGGGGCTTACTCTGAAGCTTTCCTT. Amino acid sequence: CASSKTPGGAYSEAFL.

There are many counts of this clonotype. The rearrangement uses TRBV7-2 and TRBJ2-3; unclear D gene. Looked up from germline, CDR1 is SGHTA and CDR2 is FQGNSA. Trimming shortened V by 1 base and J by 2 bases, and 7 bases separated the two germline ends. The CDR3 loop spans 14 amino acids. The CDR3 nucleotides read TGTGCCAGCAGCTTAGTCGGACCCACAGATACGCAGTATTTT. It yields the protein CASSLVGPTDTQYF.

The table lists this clonotype with a few counts. The genes are TRBV7-2 and TRBJ1-4; D unresolved. CDR1 is SGHTA, CDR2 FQGNSA, per germline. Trimming removed 5 bases at V and 3 bases at J, with 10 bases between. The CDR3 is 14 residues long. The CDR3 reads CASSGQRSNEKLFF. CDR3 coding DNA: TGTGCCAGCAGCGGCCAGCGGTCTAATGAAAAACTGTTTTTT.

The J gene is TRBJ2-3, the V gene TRBV5-1; D unresolved. Germline assignment: CDR1 SGHRS and CDR2 YFSETQ. This CDR3 region has 15 residues. Trimming shortened V by 1 base and J by 10 bases, and 19 bases separated the two germline ends. CDR3: CASSLYGSRAGAQYF. Here the CDR3 DNA reads TGCGCCAGCAGCTTGTATGGGTCGCGCGCAGGTGCGCAGTATTTT.

Comment on this clonotype: A much bigger clone sits one base away, suggesting this may be a read error. The V gene is TRBV7-2, the J gene TRBJ2-7; D possibly corresponds to TRBD1 (6 bases). Germline V gene lookup returns CDR1 SGHTA and CDR2 FQGNSA. The CDR3 runs 14 residues. With 5 bases removed from V and 2 bases from J, the gap between germline ends came to 13 bases. CDR3 sequence (DNA): TGTGCCAGCAGCCTTAGCGAGGGGGCCTACGAGCAGTACTTC. As protein: CASSLSEGAYEQYF.

This clonotype was counted at least ten times. The V gene is TRBV10-3, the J gene TRBJ1-6; TRBD1 is a possible D gene (6 bases). There are 15 residues in the CDR3. Germline CDR1 ENHRY, CDR2 SYGVKD. Trimming shortened V by 2 bases and J by 6 bases, and 11 bases separated the two germline ends. CDR3 in DNA: TGTGCCATCAGTGAGCTCGGGACACTTAATTCACCCCTCCACTTT. It yields the protein CAISELGTLNSPLHF.

J is TRBJ1-3 and V is TRBV11-1; the D gene is possibly TRBD1 (5 bases). Deletions cut 2 bases from V and 3 bases from J, with 17 bases between. The CDR3 spans 17 residues. Per germline, CDR1 SGHAT and CDR2 FQDESV (reference sequence). The chain's CDR3 is CASSLSSADSVGNTIYF. The CDR3 nucleotides are TGTGCCAGCAGCTTATCTTCGGCCGACAGCGTTGGAAACACCATATATTTT.

This clonotype has a single count. The genes are TRBV10-3 and TRBJ2-7; perhaps TRBD2 as D (5 bases). The V gene's germline CDR1 is ENHRY and CDR2 SYGVKD. This CDR3 has 15 amino acids. Trimming stripped 6 bases from V and 0 bases from J, with 15 bases between. The CDR3 sequence: CAIRSAGILSYEQYF. The CDR3 nucleotides are TGTGCCATCAGGTCGGCCGGGATCCTCTCCTACGAGCAGTACTTC.

The J gene is TRBJ1-1, the V gene TRBV7-9, with TRBD1 matching 7 bases. Germline V gene sequence: CDR1 SEHNR, CDR2 FQNEAQ (reference sequence). Trimming at V came to 5 bases and at J to 3 bases, leaving 6 bases not matched to a gene. This CDR3 contains 14 residues. CDR3 coding DNA: TGTGCCAGCAGCCGTTACCAGGGGGACACTGAAGCTTTCTTT. Amino acids: CASSRYQGDTEAFF.